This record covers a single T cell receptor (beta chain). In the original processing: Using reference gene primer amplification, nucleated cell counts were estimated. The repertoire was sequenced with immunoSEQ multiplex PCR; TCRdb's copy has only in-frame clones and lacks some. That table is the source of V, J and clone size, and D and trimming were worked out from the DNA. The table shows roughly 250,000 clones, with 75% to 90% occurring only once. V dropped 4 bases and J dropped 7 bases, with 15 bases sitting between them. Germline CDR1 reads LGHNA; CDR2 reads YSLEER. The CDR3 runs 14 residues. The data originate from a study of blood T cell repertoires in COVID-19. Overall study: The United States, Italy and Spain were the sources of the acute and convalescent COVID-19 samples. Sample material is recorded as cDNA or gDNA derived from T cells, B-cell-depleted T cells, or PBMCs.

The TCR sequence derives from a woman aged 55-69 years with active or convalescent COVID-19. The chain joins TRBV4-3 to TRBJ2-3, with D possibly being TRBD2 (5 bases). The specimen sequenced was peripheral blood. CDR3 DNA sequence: TGCGCCAGCAGCCTACCATACGGAGGCTATACGCAGTATTTT. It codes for CASSLPYGGYTQYF.